These 25 T cell receptor beta chains share one sample of origin, sequenced in a study of blood T cell repertoires in COVID-19. The data were produced by immunoSEQ multiplex PCR, yet TCRdb's version contains in-frame clones alone and is incomplete. Of tens of thousands of clones listed, 74% were seen once; the top ten hold 3% to 4.5%. Sample: peripheral blood. These TCRs come from a man between 65 and 80 years old with COVID-19, enrolled during active disease.

The CDR3 bases are TGTGCCAGCAGTTCCACGGCCTCTCAACAGGGTTATGGCTACACCTTC. Translated: CASSSTASQQGYGYTF. This sequence joins TRBV27 and TRBJ1-2; tentative D call: TRBD1 (6 bases). CDR1 and CDR2 (germline): MNHEY, SMNVEV (reference sequence). Trimming removed 4 bases at V and 5 bases at J, with 20 bases between. The CDR3 extends over 16 amino acids.

The genes are TRBV6-5 and TRBJ2-2; 8 bases fit TRBD1. The CDR3 extends over 16 amino acids. V lost 3 bases and J lost 7; bases outside the gene matches: 10. CDR1 is MNHEY and CDR2 is SVGAGI in the germline V gene. CDR3 loop: CASSYAQGATVGELFF. CDR3 DNA: TGTGCCAGCAGTTATGCGCAGGGGGCGACGGTCGGGGAGCTGTTTTTT.

This chain connects TRBV27 to TRBJ2-7; tentative D call: TRBD1 (6 bases). Per the germline V gene, CDR1 is MNHEY and CDR2 is SMNVEV (reference sequence). The CDR3 is made up of 18 amino acids. The V end was cut by 6 bases, the J end by 1 base, with 25 bases between. The CDR3 spells CASRPGVGDYRASYEQYF. Here the CDR3 DNA reads TGTGCCAGCAGACCAGGGGTAGGGGATTACAGGGCATCCTACGAGCAGTACTTC.

The chain combines TRBV9 with TRBJ1-1; 9 nucleotides align to TRBD1. Germline V CDR1 and CDR2: SGDLS, YYNGEE. CDR3 size: 13 residues. V gave up 7 bases and J gave up 0 bases; unmatched junction bases: 1. CDR3 sequence reads: CASDRGMNTEAFF. CDR3 bases: TGTGCCAGCGACAGGGGGATGAACACTGAAGCTTTCTTT. The variable domain in full, completed from reference TRBV9 and TRBJ1-1, reads DSGVTQTPKHLITATGQRVTLRCSPRSGDLSVYWYQQSLDQGLQFLIQYYNGEERAKGNILERFSAQQFPDLHSELNLSSLELGDSALYFCASDRGMNTEAFFGQGTRLTVV.

V is TRBV28 and J is TRBJ2-1, with 12 bases fitting TRBD2. This CDR3 region has 16 residues. With V trimmed by 5 bases and J by 7 bases, 9 bases remained unmatched. Germline CDR1 MDHEN, CDR2 SYDVKM. The CDR3 loop is CASSKTSGSLRNEQFF. CDR3 sequence (DNA): TGTGCCAGCAGTAAGACTAGCGGGAGTTTGAGGAATGAGCAGTTCTTC.

This chain uses TRBV18 with TRBJ2-2, with D maybe TRBD2 (5 bases). The germline V gene has CDR1 KGHSH and CDR2 LQKENI. Trimming took 2 bases from V and 1 from J, leaving 14 bases between them. The CDR3 is made up of 17 amino acids. CDR3 nucleotides: TGTGCCAGCTCACCATGGCAAGCGGAGCGGAACACCGGGGAGCTGTTTTTT. Translation gives CASSPWQAERNTGELFF.

This clone was detected only a few times. The gene calls are TRBV7-3 and TRBJ1-2, with a possible D match to TRBD1 (6 bases). Trimming stripped 8 bases from V and 7 bases from J, with 17 bases between. Germline assignment: CDR1 SGHTA and CDR2 FQGTGA. The CDR3 runs to 13 residues. The CDR3 nucleotides read TGTGCCAGCCCCCCCCAGGGGCGAGGTGGCTACACCTTC. This sequence encodes CASPPQGRGGYTF. Filled out from reference TRBV7-3 and TRBJ1-2, the complete variable domain reads GAGVSQTPSNKVTEKGKYVELRCDPISGHTALYWYRQSLGQGPEFLIYFQGTGAADDSGLPNDRFFAVRPEGSVSTLKIQRTERGDSAVYLCASPPQGRGGYTFGSGTRLTVV.

This clone has just a few counts. The rearrangement links TRBV7-9 to TRBJ1-6, with 7 bases aligning to TRBD1. The CDR3 contains 15 residues. The V gene's germline CDR1 is SEHNR and CDR2 FQNEAQ (reference sequence). V was pared by 1 base and J by 9 bases, with 6 bases of the junction left unmatched. The DNA for the CDR3 is TGTGCCAGCAGCTTAGGTCAGGGGGTCGGTTCACCCCTCCACTTT. Its protein product is CASSLGQGVGSPLHF.

This clone was seen a handful of times. The chain carries TRBV3-1 (or the pseudogene TRBV3-2) and TRBJ1-2; D is unclear. CDR3 length equals 17 residues. Germline assignment: CDR1 LGHDT and CDR2 YNNKEL (reference sequence). V shed 2 bases and J shed 0 bases, with 16 bases lying between them. CDR3 DNA sequence: TGTGCCAGCAGCCAACGATTTCGGGGAACAGCTAACTATGGCTACACCTTC. As protein: CASSQRFRGTANYGYTF.

The genes are TRBV14 and TRBJ2-5, with D perhaps matching TRBD2 (5 bases). The CDR3 sequence is 18 residues long. Deletions cut 0 bases from V and 2 bases from J, with 19 bases between. The germline V gene has CDR1 SGHDN and CDR2 FVKESK. The CDR3 coding sequence is TGTGCCAGCAGCCAAGATTTATTAGTCTCCCGGAGGCAAGAGACCCAGTACTTC. Amino acids: CASSQDLLVSRRQETQYF.

The chain recombines TRBV19 with TRBJ1-5, with D perhaps matching TRBD1 (6 bases). Germline CDR1 and CDR2: LNHDA and SQIVND (reference sequence). V was cut by 3 bases and J by 6 bases, with 15 bases left in between. The CDR3 is 15 residues long. CDR3 sequence: CASSITQGGGQPQHF. The CDR3 region has the DNA TGTGCCAGTAGTATTACACAGGGTGGGGGTCAGCCCCAGCATTTT.

The chain recombines TRBV7-2 with TRBJ2-3; D gene uncertain. The length of the CDR3 is 12 residues. Germline lookup yields CDR1 SGHTA and CDR2 FQGNSA. Trimming removed 7 bases at V and 2 bases at J, with 7 bases between. The chain's CDR3 is CASKRITDTQYF. CDR3 in DNA: TGTGCCAGCAAGCGAATCACAGATACGCAGTATTTT. Based on the CDR3 plus reference TRBV7-2 and TRBJ2-3, the full variable domain is GAGVSQSPSNKVTEKGKDVELRCDPISGHTALYWYRQSLGQGLEFLIYFQGNSAPDKSGLPSDRFSAERTGGSVSTLTIQRTQQEDSAVYLCASKRITDTQYFGPGTRLTVL.

This sequence joins TRBV15 and TRBJ2-4; 7 bases are shared with TRBD1. Germline V CDR1 and CDR2: LNHNV, YYDKDF (reference sequence). Trimming cost V 4 bases and J 3 bases; bases outside gene matches: 9. This CDR3 has 16 residues. CDR3 sequence: CATSKGRGLDKNIQYF. The CDR3 nucleotides read TGTGCCACCAGCAAGGGTAGGGGGCTAGACAAAAACATTCAGTACTTC.

The chain is built from TRBV27 and TRBJ2-3; D is ambiguous. The germline V and J ends were trimmed by 2 bases and 2 bases, with 14 bases remaining between them. The CDR3 consists of 16 residues. Looked up from germline, CDR1 is MNHEY and CDR2 is SMNVEV (reference sequence). CDR3 sequence (DNA): TGTGCCAGCAGTTTACGGGTAGCCCGCTACACAGATACGCAGTATTTT. Amino acid sequence: CASSLRVARYTDTQYF.

This chain joins TRBV28 and TRBJ2-1, with 7 bases aligning to TRBD2. CDR3 length equals 15 residues. J was trimmed by 7 bases and V by 5 bases; bases with no gene match: 11. Germline CDR1 MDHEN, CDR2 SYDVKM. The CDR3 loop reads CASSILADGGNEQFF. The CDR3 DNA follows: TGTGCCAGCAGTATCCTAGCGGACGGGGGGAATGAGCAGTTCTTC.

The table lists this clone with a few counts. This chain links TRBV18 with TRBJ1-2; TRBD1 aligns across 7 bases. V lost 2 bases to trimming and J lost 4 bases; unmatched junction nucleotides: 7. The CDR3 has 15 residues. CDR1 and CDR2 (germline): KGHSH, LQKENI. CDR3 residues: CASSPTPGQTYGYTF. The CDR3 coding sequence is TGTGCCAGCTCACCAACACCGGGACAGACCTATGGCTACACCTTC.

V is TRBV3-1 (or the pseudogene TRBV3-2) and J is TRBJ2-7; 7 nucleotides match TRBD2. CDR1 and CDR2 (germline): LGHDT, YNNKEL (reference sequence). CDR3 length: 16 residues. J gave up 2 bases and V 0 bases, and 7 bases lay outside the gene matches. The DNA for the CDR3 is TGTGCCAGCAGCCAAGATTTCAGCGGGAATCCCTACGAGCAGTACTTC. Translating it yields CASSQDFSGNPYEQYF.

This clone counts as medium-sized. The CDR3 bases are TGTGCCAGCTCATCTACAGGGGCGATCTATGGCTACACCTTC. Its translation is CASSSTGAIYGYTF. The V call is TRBV18, the J call TRBJ1-2; 7 bases line up with TRBD1. The CDR3 spans 14 residues. CDR1 is KGHSH and CDR2 is LQKENI in the germline V gene. With V trimmed by 5 bases and J by 4 bases, 7 bases remained unmatched.

This chain connects TRBV5-1 to TRBJ2-4, with 8 bases aligning to TRBD1. With V trimmed by 0 bases and J by 4 bases, 0 bases remained unmatched. Germline values: CDR1 SGHRS, CDR2 YFSETQ. The CDR3 runs to 14 residues. The CDR3 DNA follows: TGCGCCAGCAGCTTGGGACAGGGGAAAAACATTCAGTACTTC. This codes for CASSLGQGKNIQYF.

The chain carries TRBV12-5 and TRBJ2-3, with 9 bases aligning to TRBD2. The V gene end was trimmed by 0 bases and the J gene end by 3 bases; junction bases not matched to a gene: 10. The length of the CDR3 is 18 residues. CDR1 and CDR2 from the germline V gene are LGHNT and FRNRAP. CDR3 residues: CASGLVSVAGAKTDTQYF. CDR3 DNA: TGTGCTAGTGGTTTGGTCTCGGTAGCGGGGGCCAAGACAGATACGCAGTATTTT.

This chain joins TRBV28 and TRBJ1-1; D is possibly TRBD1 (5 bases). Germline loops: CDR1 MDHEN, CDR2 SYDVKM. The CDR3 is 14 residues long. V was trimmed by 4 bases and J by 2 bases, leaving 11 bases between them. The CDR3 sequence is CASSSQQVNTEAFF. The CDR3 DNA follows: TGTGCCAGCAGTTCCCAACAGGTCAACACTGAAGCTTTCTTT. The entire variable domain, with the rest obtained from reference TRBV28 and TRBJ1-1, is as follows: DVKVTQSSRYLVKRTGEKVFLECVQDMDHENMFWYRQDPGLGLRLIYFSYDVKMKEKGDIPEGYSVSREKKERFSLILESASTNQTSMYLCASSSQQVNTEAFFGQGTRLTVV.

The chain carries TRBV5-6 and TRBJ1-5, with D hard to call. The CDR3 has 15 amino acids. V lost 0 bases, J lost 12 bases, and 19 bases lay in between. Germline-derived CDR1 and CDR2 are SGHDT and YYEEEE. The CDR3 here is CASSLGTREGTSQHF. The CDR3 bases are TGTGCCAGCAGCTTGGGTACTAGAGAGGGAACAAGCCAGCATTTT.

The chain uses TRBV19 and TRBJ1-4; D may be TRBD1 (5 bases). The CDR3 is 14 residues long. In germline, CDR1 is LNHDA, CDR2 SQIVND (reference sequence). Deletions cut 3 bases from V and 8 bases from J, with 13 bases between. The CDR3, as DNA: TGTGCCAGTAGTATTGGGGCCGATCGGGAAAAACTGTTTTTT. Protein sequence: CASSIGADREKLFF.

This sequence joins TRBV29-1 and TRBJ2-1, with no clear D. V was trimmed by 3 bases and J by 0 bases, leaving 18 bases between them. Per germline, CDR1 SQVTM and CDR2 ANQGSEA. This CDR3 is 17 amino acids long. The CDR3, as DNA: TGCAGCGTTGACCGTAATGCCTGGAGCAGCTCCTACAATGAGCAGTTCTTC. It is translated as CSVDRNAWSSSYNEQFF.

The V call is TRBV5-1, the J call TRBJ2-1; 9 bases match TRBD2. The V gene's germline CDR1 is SGHRS and CDR2 YFSETQ. J was trimmed by 4 bases and V by 1 base; bases with no gene match: 9. The CDR3 extends over 17 amino acids. CDR3 in amino acids: CASSLTLAGVTYNEQFF. CDR3 nucleotide sequence: TGCGCCAGCAGCTTGACGTTAGCGGGAGTAACGTACAATGAGCAGTTCTTC.